This T cell receptor beta chain was sequenced during a study of cytomegalovirus exposure and HLA in healthy donors. Points on this clone: Antigen: not known.

A multiplex PCR was run with 60 Vbeta primers and 13 Jbeta primers. Profiling relied on immunoSEQ multiplex PCR, and the TCRdb table lists in-frame clones only, not all of them. The data hold under 200,000 clones, with approximately 80% observed a single time. The CDR3 totals 14 residues. V lost 5 bases and J lost 3, with 14 bases in between. CDR1 and CDR2 (germline): MDHEN, SYDVKM. General study findings and limits: The study flagged 150 to 200 TCR beta chains as cytomegalovirus-associated. In a later analysis, at a false discovery rate of 0.05, approximately 16,000 TCR beta sequences were associated with HLA alleles.

At the time of sampling, donors were nominally healthy, though unrecorded immune exposures were likely. The sample taken for sequencing was PBMCs. V gene TRBV28 combines with J gene TRBJ2-7, with a weak D call TRBD1 (6 bases). This receptor was taken from a woman in her 30s in good health and CMV-seropositive. The CDR3 DNA sequence: TGTGCCAGCAGTCCTCGGGGCAGGGGCTACGAGCAGTACTTC. This encodes CASSPRGRGYEQYF.